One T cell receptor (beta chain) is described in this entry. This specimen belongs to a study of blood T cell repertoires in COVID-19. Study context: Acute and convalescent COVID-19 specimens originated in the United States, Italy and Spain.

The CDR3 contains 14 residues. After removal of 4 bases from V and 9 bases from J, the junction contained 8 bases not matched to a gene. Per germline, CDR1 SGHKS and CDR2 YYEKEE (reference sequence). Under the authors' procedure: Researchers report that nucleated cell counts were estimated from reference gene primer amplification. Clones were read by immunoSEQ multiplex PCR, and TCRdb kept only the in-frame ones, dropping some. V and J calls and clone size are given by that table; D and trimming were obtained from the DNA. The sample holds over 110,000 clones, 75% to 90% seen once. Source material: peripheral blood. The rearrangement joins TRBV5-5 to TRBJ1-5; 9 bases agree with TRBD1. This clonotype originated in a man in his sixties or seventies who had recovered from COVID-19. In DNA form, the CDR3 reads TGTGCCAGCAGCCAGGGGACAGGGAAGTTGCCCCAGCATTTT. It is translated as CASSQGTGKLPQHF.